The 24 T cell receptor beta chains listed next were all sequenced from one sample in a study of control samples from healthy donors and cancer patients (TCRdb year 2020). Library preparation employed the immunoSEQ multiplex PCR assay. The clones in this table, taken by TCRdb from immuneACCESS, are in-frame only. Not every clone is retained; where verified, under half of the shortfall comes from an unresolved V gene, and the cause of the rest is unknown. In this sample the table shows 150,000 to 200,000 clones, approximately 94% of which occur a single time. The ten most abundant clones make up 1.3% to 1.5% of the sample. Material for sequencing was blood. The source of these receptors is a woman under 30 in good health.

The genes are TRBV5-1 and TRBJ2-3, with a tentative D call TRBD2 (5 bases). CDR1 and CDR2 (germline): SGHRS, YFSETQ. There are 14 residues in the CDR3. Trimming took 3 bases from V and 2 from J, leaving 10 bases between them. DNA of the CDR3: TGCGCCAGCAGCTCTTCGACTATCACAGATACGCAGTATTTT. This codes for CASSSSTITDTQYF.

The chain employs TRBV6-5 and TRBJ2-7; 9 nucleotides align to TRBD1. V lost 8 bases and J lost 1; bases outside the gene matches: 6. Per the germline V gene, CDR1 is MNHEY and CDR2 is SVGAGI. This CDR3 is 14 amino acids long. CDR3 protein: CASGTGGSSYEQYF. The DNA of the CDR3 is TGTGCCAGCGGAACAGGGGGCAGTTCCTACGAGCAGTACTTC.

The chain has TRBV7-2 and TRBJ2-3, with 8 bases fitting TRBD1. CDR3 length: 15 residues. Germline V CDR1 and CDR2: SGHTA, FQGNSA. V was clipped by 3 bases and J by 1 base; unmatched bases: 3. The CDR3 DNA is TGTGCCAGCAGCTTCCAGGGACAGGGCACAGATACGCAGTATTTT. The encoded protein is CASSFQGQGTDTQYF.

V usage is TRBV7-9 and J usage is TRBJ1-2; 7 bases are shared with TRBD1. Trimming cost V 4 bases and J 3 bases; bases outside gene matches: 2. The germline V gene has CDR1 SEHNR and CDR2 FQNEAQ (reference sequence). There are 13 residues in the CDR3. CDR3 nucleotides: TGTGCCAGCAGCTCACAGGGGTACTATGGCTACACCTTC. As protein: CASSSQGYYGYTF.

The genes are TRBV28 and TRBJ1-6, with D unresolved. With 8 bases removed from V and 5 bases from J, the gap between germline ends came to 13 bases. This CDR3 is built from 14 residues. Looked up from germline, CDR1 is MDHEN and CDR2 is SYDVKM. In DNA, the CDR3 is TGTGCCAGCCATAGGACGGAAAATAATTCACCCCTCCACTTT. It yields the protein CASHRTENNSPLHF.

The V call is TRBV5-4, the J call TRBJ1-2, with D possibly being TRBD1 (6 bases). The CDR3 extends over 14 amino acids. The V gene's germline CDR1 is SGHNT and CDR2 YYREEE (reference sequence). V lost 8 bases and J 0 bases, leaving 14 bases between the germline ends. The CDR3 is CASSDRPPNYGYTF. As DNA, the CDR3 is TGTGCCAGTTCGGACAGACCTCCTAACTATGGCTACACCTTC.

V and J are TRBV11-2 and TRBJ2-2, with D maybe TRBD1 (6 bases). The V gene lost 4 bases and the J gene lost 8 bases, with 17 bases spanning the gap. This CDR3 is built from 15 residues. Germline lookup yields CDR1 SGHAT and CDR2 FQNNGV. Written as DNA, the CDR3 is TGTGCCAGCAGCTCACTCAGGGGTGCGCTGGGGGAGCTGTTTTTT. It yields the protein CASSSLRGALGELFF.

This clone appeared once. The chain is built from TRBV6-4 and TRBJ1-6; D is undetermined. Trimming took off 3 bases at V and 7 bases at J, with 13 bases between the two ends. This CDR3 region has 15 residues. Germline CDR1 reads MRHNA; CDR2 reads SNTAGT. CDR3 coding DNA: TGTGCCAGCAGTGAAACGACGGTGGGGAATTCACCCCTCCACTTT. Translating it yields CASSETTVGNSPLHF.

V usage is TRBV3-1 (or the pseudogene TRBV3-2) and J usage is TRBJ2-1, with D tentatively TRBD2 (5 bases). Germline V gene lookup returns CDR1 LGHDT and CDR2 YNNKEL (reference sequence). There are 16 residues in the CDR3. V lost 3 bases and J 0 bases, leaving 12 bases between the germline ends. CDR3 nucleotide sequence: TGTGCCAGCAGCCAGAGGGCGGCACTCTCCTACAATGAGCAGTTCTTC. Translation gives CASSQRAALSYNEQFF.

This chain connects TRBV11-1 to TRBJ2-2; D ambiguous. CDR3 size: 15 residues. Germline-derived CDR1 and CDR2 are SGHAT and FQDESV (reference sequence). Trimming took off 2 bases at V and 3 bases at J, with 10 bases between the two ends. The CDR3 is CASSLPPRDTGELFF. For the CDR3, the DNA is TGTGCCAGCAGCTTACCCCCACGGGACACCGGGGAGCTGTTTTTT.

The gene calls are TRBV9 and TRBJ1-1; 7 bases fit TRBD1. V lost 1 base and J lost 5; bases outside the gene matches: 5. The CDR3 runs 14 residues. The germline gives CDR1 SGDLS, CDR2 YYNGEE. The CDR3 nucleotides read TGTGCCAGCAGCGTAAAGGCAGGGGGTACTGAAGCTTTCTTT. As protein: CASSVKAGGTEAFF.

The chain carries TRBV9 and TRBJ2-6; D is uncertain. The CDR3 is 14 amino acids. Between the trimmed V and J ends, which lost 0 bases and 3 bases, there was a span of 4 bases. Germline V gives CDR1 SGDLS, CDR2 YYNGEE. CDR3 nucleotides: TGTGCCAGCAGCGTAGGGGGTGGGGCCAACGTCCTGACTTTC. This sequence encodes CASSVGGGANVLTF.

This chain links TRBV28 with TRBJ1-1; 7 bases are shared with TRBD1. With V trimmed by 7 bases and J by 0 bases, 11 bases remained unmatched. Per the germline V gene, CDR1 is MDHEN and CDR2 is SYDVKM. The CDR3 is 16 residues long. CDR3 region: CASNPRGRGLNTEAFF. The CDR3 DNA reads TGTGCCAGCAATCCGAGGGGGCGTGGTTTGAACACTGAAGCTTTCTTT. The full variable domain, in which reference TRBV28 and TRBJ1-1 provide the parts outside the CDR3, is DVKVTQSSRYLVKRTGEKVFLECVQDMDHENMFWYRQDPGLGLRLIYFSYDVKMKEKGDIPEGYSVSREKKERFSLILESASTNQTSMYLCASNPRGRGLNTEAFFGQGTRLTVV.

The rearrangement joins TRBV6-2 or TRBV6-3 to TRBJ2-2; D is uncertain. This CDR3 is 13 amino acids long. V was cut by 5 bases and J by 6 bases, with 10 bases left in between. Germline lookup yields CDR1 MNHEY and CDR2 SVGEGT. The CDR3 sequence is CASSLVRSGELFF. In DNA, the CDR3 is TGTGCCAGCAGTCTAGTTAGGTCCGGGGAGCTGTTTTTT.

This rearrangement joins TRBV27 to TRBJ1-3; D possibly corresponds to TRBD1 (6 bases). From germline, CDR1 is MNHEY and CDR2 SMNVEV (reference sequence). The CDR3 runs 16 residues. V shed 4 bases and J shed 0 bases, with 13 bases lying between them. CDR3 sequence: CASSSNRDLSGNTIYF. The CDR3 nucleotides are TGTGCCAGCAGTTCAAACAGGGACCTCTCTGGAAACACCATATATTTT.

This chain connects TRBV5-1 to TRBJ1-1; D might be TRBD1 (5 bases). The germline gives CDR1 SGHRS, CDR2 YFSETQ. This CDR3 region has 18 residues. Trimming cost V 0 bases and J 0 bases, with 18 bases left between them. This CDR3 is CASSLEFEEGIMNTEAFF. The CDR3 coding sequence is TGCGCCAGCAGCTTGGAATTCGAGGAGGGGATAATGAACACTGAAGCTTTCTTT.

CDR3 region: CASSQRTSGNTIYF. The DNA of the CDR3 is TGCGCCAGCAGTCAAAGGACCTCTGGAAACACCATATATTTT. The chain joins TRBV23-1 to TRBJ1-3, with no clear D. TRBV23-1 is noted as an ORF with a role that remains uncertain. This CDR3 contains 14 residues. Trimming left V 2 bases short and J 0 bases short, with 5 bases between.

This chain links TRBV6-6 with TRBJ2-7; 8 bases align to TRBD1. Germline V gives CDR1 MNHNY, CDR2 SVGAGI (reference sequence). J was trimmed by 7 bases and V by 6 bases; bases with no gene match: 5. The CDR3 runs to 12 residues. CDR3 sequence (DNA): TGTGCCAGCAGCGACAGGGGCGGGGAGCAGTACTTC. It yields the protein CASSDRGGEQYF.

The chain links TRBV28 to TRBJ1-3; D perhaps matches TRBD1 (6 bases). V was trimmed by 6 bases and J by 0 bases, leaving 9 bases between them. The CDR3 runs 14 residues. Germline CDR1 reads MDHEN; CDR2 reads SYDVKM. The CDR3 sequence: CASRDSSSGNTIYF. The CDR3 DNA is TGTGCCAGCAGGGACAGTTCCTCTGGAAACACCATATATTTT.

The CDR3 DNA sequence: TGTGCCAGCAGCCTGGGACAGGGGGCGCGAGAGACCCAGTACTTC. As protein: CASSLGQGARETQYF. This chain uses TRBV6-5 with TRBJ2-5; TRBD1 aligns across 12 bases. CDR3 size: 15 residues. V lost 6 bases, J lost 4 bases, and 6 bases stayed unmatched. Germline V gene sequence: CDR1 MNHEY, CDR2 SVGAGI.

J is TRBJ2-5 and V is TRBV2; D is uncertain. The CDR3 runs 13 residues. The germline V and J ends were trimmed by 5 bases and 2 bases, with 9 bases remaining between them. Germline CDR1 is SNHLY and CDR2 is FYNNEI. In DNA, the CDR3 is TGTGCCAGCAGTTTATCCAGACAAGAGACCCAGTACTTC. Its protein is CASSLSRQETQYF.

V is TRBV5-1 and J is TRBJ2-6; no clear D gene. V lost 5 bases and J 0 bases, leaving 6 bases between the germline ends. This CDR3 is built from 14 residues. Germline assignment: CDR1 SGHRS and CDR2 YFSETQ. CDR3 coding DNA: TGCGCCAGCAGGTTCTCCTCTGGGGCCAACGTCCTGACTTTC. This gives the protein CASRFSSGANVLTF.

The chain has TRBV2 and TRBJ2-1; 10 bases align to TRBD2. Trimming at V came to 8 bases and at J to 5 bases, leaving 6 bases not matched to a gene. The CDR3 totals 14 residues. Germline CDR1 reads SNHLY; CDR2 reads FYNNEI. The DNA of the CDR3 is TGTGCCAGCCTCCTAGCGGGAGATAACAATGAGCAGTTCTTC. This codes for CASLLAGDNNEQFF.

The sample holds one count of this clone. The V and J genes are TRBV19 and TRBJ1-2, with 9 bases fitting TRBD1. CDR1 and CDR2 from the germline V gene are LNHDA and SQIVND (reference sequence). V lost 3 bases and J lost 8; bases outside the gene matches: 7. This CDR3 has 14 residues. The CDR3 DNA follows: TGTGCCAGTAGTATCGGACAGGGGAGAGACGGCTACACCTTC. Its protein is CASSIGQGRDGYTF.